Presented here are 13 T cell receptor beta chains from one specimen sequenced in a study of T cells in women clearing cervical HPV infection. This table comes from immunoSEQ multiplex PCR, and its TCRdb copy is limited to in-frame clones, with some not included. This specimen shows fewer than 35,000 clones; the ten leading clones hold more than 4%. The source material was blood buffy coat. The receptors stem from a woman between 18 and 70 years old with a cervical HPV16 infection that either progressed to CIN3+ or cleared (not recorded which).

A remark on this clone: The CDR3 goes on 3 residues after the read ends, and that part is filled in from the germline J gene. V is TRBV19 and J is TRBJ2-7; the D gene is possibly TRBD1 (5 bases). The CDR3 consists of 14 residues. Germline lookup yields CDR1 LNHDA and CDR2 SQIVND (reference sequence). V lost 7 bases and J lost 0, with 13 bases in between. CDR3 DNA (partial): TGTGCCAGTAAGGACACCGCGACCTCCTACGAG. Protein: CASKDTATSYE. The CDR3 as a whole reads CASKDTATSYEQYF.

As to this clone: The DNA ends 3 residues before the CDR3 does, and the rest of the CDR3 is filled in from the germline J gene. This chain uses TRBV5-4 with TRBJ1-1; no definite D call. Germline CDR1 SGHNT, CDR2 YYREEE (reference sequence). The CDR3 length is 14 residues. Trimming removed 4 bases from V and 2 bases from J, with 12 bases in between. CDR3 sequence reads: CASSPGGPNTEAFF. Incomplete CDR3 DNA: TGTGCCAGCAGCCCCGGTGGGCCTAACACTGAA. The full variable domain, rest sourced from reference TRBV5-4 and TRBJ1-1, is ETGVTQSPTHLIKTRGQQVTLRCSSQSGHNTVSWYQQALGQGPQFIFQYYREEENGRGNFPPRFSGLQFPNYSSELNVNALELDDSALYLCASSPGGPNTEAFFGQGTRLTVV.

As regards this clone: From the germline J gene comes the end of the CDR3, since the read stops 3 residues before it. V usage is TRBV11-2 and J usage is TRBJ2-7, with 13 bases fitting TRBD2. The CDR3 has 15 residues. V trimming: 4 bases; J trimming: 6 bases; junction bases outside the gene matches: 6. CDR1 SGHAT and CDR2 FQNNGV come from the germline V gene. CDR3 region: CASSSTSGGAGEQYF. CDR3 DNA, as far as it was read: TGTGCCAGCAGCTCTACTAGCGGGGGGGCCGGCGAG.

On this clone itself: The missing CDR3 end, 3 residues past where the read stops, is filled in from the germline J gene. V gene TRBV30 combines with J gene TRBJ2-7; possible D gene TRBD2, 7 bases. V was clipped by 2 bases and J by 1 base, with 15 bases between them. Per germline, CDR1 GTSNPN and CDR2 SVGIG (reference sequence). This CDR3 region has 15 residues. CDR3 protein: CAWSRGRAQSYEQYF. Incomplete CDR3 DNA: TGTGCCTGGAGTAGGGGGAGGGCCCAGTCCTACGAG.

The part of the CDR3 DNA that was read is TGTGCCACGGGGGAAATCTACGAC. It codes for CATGEIYD. The whole CDR3 protein reads CATGEIYDYTF. The chain employs TRBV6-2 or TRBV6-3 and TRBJ1-2; D is possibly TRBD1 (5 bases). The DNA ends 3 residues before the CDR3 does, and the rest of the CDR3 is filled in from the germline J gene. Looked up from germline, CDR1 is MNHEY and CDR2 is SVGEGT. This CDR3 comprises 11 residues.

Of note for this clone: The missing CDR3 end, 3 residues past where the read stops, is filled in from the germline J gene. The chain carries TRBV29-1 and TRBJ1-1; TRBD1 agrees at 7 bases. V shed 6 bases and J 1 base; nucleotides not matched to a gene: 5. The CDR3 runs 13 residues. From germline, CDR1 is SQVTM and CDR2 ANQGSEA. Partial CDR3 DNA: TGCAGCGTGTCCAGGGGGGCGAACACTGAA. Its protein is CSVSRGANTE. In full, the CDR3 is CSVSRGANTEAFF.

As to this clone: From the germline J gene comes the end of the CDR3, since the read stops 3 residues before it. This chain joins TRBV5-6 and TRBJ2-7; no clear D. The ends were cut back, 1 base at V and 0 bases at J, with 5 bases in the middle. CDR1 is SGHDT, CDR2 YYEEEE, per germline. This CDR3 is 13 amino acids long. CDR3 DNA, as far as it was read: TGTGCCAGCAGCTTGACAAGCTCCTACGAG. This gives the protein CASSLTSSYE. The full CDR3 protein reads CASSLTSSYEQYF.

Details on this clone: From the germline J gene comes the end of the CDR3, since the read stops 3 residues before it. This chain links TRBV5-6 with TRBJ1-5, with D possibly being TRBD1 (5 bases). V shed 0 bases and J shed 3 bases, with 10 bases lying between them. The length of the CDR3 is 15 residues. Germline loops: CDR1 SGHDT, CDR2 YYEEEE. Partial CDR3 DNA: TGTGCCAGCAGCTTGGGACAGACTTTCAATCAGCCC. As protein: CASSLGQTFNQP. The complete CDR3 reads CASSLGQTFNQPQHF.

A word on this clone: Read sequence stops 3 residues before the CDR3 end, and the germline J gene provides the missing end. The chain recombines TRBV6-2 or TRBV6-3 with TRBJ1-5; D remains ambiguous. Germline V gives CDR1 MNHEY, CDR2 SVGEGT. Trimming pared 6 bases from V and 4 bases from J, leaving 19 bases between. This CDR3 has 16 residues. The CDR3: CASSPLRQATNQPQHF. CDR3 bases read: TGTGCCAGCAGCCCGTTGAGGCAGGCCACGAATCAGCCC.

A note on this clone: Read data end 3 residues before the CDR3 end; the end is taken from the germline J gene. This rearrangement joins TRBV12-3 or TRBV12-4 to TRBJ2-1, with 7 bases lining up with TRBD1. J lost 5 bases, V lost 6 bases, and 10 bases had no gene match. This CDR3 is 15 amino acids long. CDR3 bases read: TGTGCCAGCAGCCCGCGGACAGGCGGGCACAATGAG. Translation: CASSPRTGGHNE. The whole CDR3 region reads CASSPRTGGHNEQFF.

In regard to this clone: The CDR3 end is not reached by the read, which stops 3 residues before it; the germline J gene fills it in. V gene TRBV10-3 combines with J gene TRBJ2-1; TRBD2 agrees at 14 bases. CDR1 is ENHRY and CDR2 is SYGVKD in the germline V gene. The CDR3 length is 19 residues. V lost 9 bases to trimming and J lost 0 bases; unmatched junction nucleotides: 13. The sequenced CDR3 bases are TGTGCCATAGAAGGGGGGACTAGCGGGGGTCAAAGCTCCTACAATGAG. It is translated as CAIEGGTSGGQSSYNE. The complete CDR3 sequence is CAIEGGTSGGQSSYNEQFF.

Points on this clone: With the read ending 3 residues before the CDR3 end, the germline J gene is used to fill in that end. The genes are TRBV2 and TRBJ1-6; 7 bases are a match to TRBD1. Germline CDR1 is SNHLY and CDR2 is FYNNEI. CDR3 length: 16 amino acids. After removal of 4 bases from V and 8 bases from J, the junction contained 11 bases not matched to a gene. CDR3 residues: CASSGGMTGKDSPLHF. The part of the CDR3 DNA that was read is TGTGCCAGCAGTGGCGGTATGACAGGGAAGGATTCACCC.

In regard to this clone: The read terminates 3 residues before the CDR3 end, so the remaining end is supplied by the germline J gene. This rearrangement joins TRBV20-1 to TRBJ2-7; 7 bases line up with TRBD1. This CDR3 is 14 amino acids long. Germline V gene data show CDR1 as DFQATT and CDR2 as SNEGSKA (reference sequence). After removal of 6 bases from V and 4 bases from J, the junction contained 12 bases not matched to a gene. CDR3 region: CSAIHRGKDYEQYF. Partial CDR3 DNA: TGCAGTGCCATTCACAGGGGCAAAGATTACGAG.